This T cell receptor (beta chain) stems from a study of spatial heterogeneity in lung cancer. The overall study: Patients with untreated early-stage non-small cell lung cancer, numbering 72, were the donors. General study results and limits: Blood showed ubiquitous tumor TCRs more often at resection than at routine follow-up.

This CDR3 has 14 amino acids. The germline V and J ends were trimmed by 8 bases and 3 bases, with 17 bases remaining between them. CDR1 LGHDT and CDR2 YNNKEL come from the germline V gene (reference sequence). A remark on this clonotype: Its antigen is as yet unknown.

The sample's time point: blood at routine non-recurrence follow-up after resection. Unsorted whole RNA of tumor, nontumor lung or frozen PBMC was sequenced. Each TCR cDNA molecule bore a unique molecular identifier. TCRdb redid the calling of the 5' RACE reads with MiXCR, one entry per CDR3 protein. The sample holds about 36,000 distinct CDR3 sequences, approximately 8% seen once. The chain recombines TRBV3-1 with TRBJ2-7; possibly TRBD1 or TRBD2 for D (5 bases each). The sequence was obtained from a male donor with early-stage non-small cell lung cancer. Sequenced material: PBMCs, taken at follow-up. This chain's CDR3 is CASALTGTSYEQYF. The DNA for the CDR3 is TGTGCCAGCGCCCTCACCGGGACCAGCTACGAGCAGTACTTC.